These T cell receptor beta chains were read from a single sample in a study of T-cell reconstitution after alpha-beta-depleted transplantation in children. Each CDR3 protein gets one entry after TCRdb re-called the PCR reads with MiXCR. This sample has some 120,000 distinct CDR3 sequences, with under 13% found just once. Here the sequenced sample was PBMCs, taken before TCRalphabeta/CD19-depleted stem cell transplant. The receptors shown here come from a boy between 2 and 10 years old with acute lymphoblastic leukemia, due to receive a stem cell transplant. The conserved cysteine and the conserved F or W are not part of the CDR3 here. Fields, in order: V gene, J gene, CDR3 protein.

v_gene: TRBV6-5
j_gene: TRBJ2-6
CDR3aa: ASRRTASSGANVLT

v_gene: TRBV6-6
j_gene: TRBJ1-6
CDR3aa: ASGIDSPLH

v_gene: TRBV12-3/TRBV12-4
j_gene: TRBJ2-7
CDR3aa: ASSLSPGRTHYEQY

v_gene: TRBV20-1
j_gene: TRBJ1-6
CDR3aa: SARRDRNSPLH

v_gene: TRBV12-3/TRBV12-4
j_gene: TRBJ2-1
CDR3aa: ASSLAGGSYNEQF

v_gene: TRBV5-4
j_gene: TRBJ1-2
CDR3aa: ASSLTIGGYT

v_gene: TRBV5-1
j_gene: TRBJ2-7
CDR3aa: ASSTGLARSSYEQY

v_gene: TRBV20-1
j_gene: TRBJ2-5
CDR3aa: IARGQLETQY

v_gene: TRBV7-9
j_gene: TRBJ2-5
CDR3aa: ASSLAKFQTQY

v_gene: TRBV12-3/TRBV12-4
j_gene: TRBJ2-1
CDR3aa: ASSLGGRGDNEQF

v_gene: TRBV20-1
j_gene: TRBJ1-1
CDR3aa: SARVQNTEAF

v_gene: TRBV12-5
j_gene: TRBJ2-1
CDR3aa: ASGLGQSEQF

v_gene: TRBV9
j_gene: TRBJ1-1
CDR3aa: ASSVGIGGHGAF

v_gene: TRBV7-6
j_gene: TRBJ2-3
CDR3aa: ASSPGGGTDTQY

v_gene: TRBV7-8
j_gene: TRBJ1-5
CDR3aa: ASSTRTGHSNQPQH

v_gene: TRBV5-1
j_gene: TRBJ1-1
CDR3aa: ASSLEGGYNEAF

v_gene: TRBV20-1
j_gene: TRBJ2-7
CDR3aa: SARDSGGPYEQY

v_gene: TRBV29-1
j_gene: TRBJ2-7
CDR3aa: SAILDSFSYEQY

v_gene: TRBV3-1
j_gene: TRBJ2-6
CDR3aa: ASSPAGTNKYSGANVLT

v_gene: TRBV4-1
j_gene: TRBJ2-2
CDR3aa: ARSPGEFAGVATGELF

v_gene: TRBV6-5
j_gene: TRBJ1-1
CDR3aa: ASSSGPGGGNTEAF

v_gene: TRBV5-5
j_gene: TRBJ1-6
CDR3aa: ASSLPSSYNSPLH

v_gene: TRBV7-2
j_gene: TRBJ2-3
CDR3aa: ASSFGPASRLTDTQY

v_gene: TRBV27
j_gene: TRBJ2-1
CDR3aa: ASSGGRGNEQF

v_gene: TRBV6-6
j_gene: TRBJ2-1
CDR3aa: ASSADAYNEQF

v_gene: TRBV5-6
j_gene: TRBJ2-1
CDR3aa: ASSLVGGNEQF

v_gene: TRBV7-3
j_gene: TRBJ2-3
CDR3aa: ASSLRGGGYPPGTDTQY

v_gene: TRBV12-3/TRBV12-4
j_gene: TRBJ2-2
CDR3aa: ASSLASGRVNTGELF

v_gene: TRBV29-1
j_gene: TRBJ2-1
CDR3aa: SVGGQPLRRERGFSYNEQF

v_gene: TRBV3-1
j_gene: TRBJ2-7
CDR3aa: ASSQDTEQY

v_gene: TRBV14
j_gene: TRBJ2-1
CDR3aa: ASSQGVGLAGGKDNEQF

v_gene: TRBV27
j_gene: TRBJ2-1
CDR3aa: ASSLSGAYNEQF

v_gene: TRBV5-1
j_gene: TRBJ2-2
CDR3aa: ASRREANTGELF

v_gene: TRBV6-1
j_gene: TRBJ2-3
CDR3aa: ASSPLRSTSTDTQY

v_gene: TRBV5-1
j_gene: TRBJ1-1
CDR3aa: ASSNGQGAPGTEAF

v_gene: TRBV12-3/TRBV12-4
j_gene: TRBJ2-7
CDR3aa: ASGLPTGGILDGAYEQY

v_gene: TRBV30
j_gene: TRBJ1-2
CDR3aa: AWGFRISGGYT

v_gene: TRBV5-1
j_gene: TRBJ1-2
CDR3aa: ASSLGGKLGGYT

v_gene: TRBV27
j_gene: TRBJ2-2
CDR3aa: ASQTRVKTGELF